This T cell receptor (beta chain) was identified during a study of cytomegalovirus exposure and HLA in healthy donors. Primers for the PCR totalled 60 Vbeta and 13 Jbeta. The assay was immunoSEQ multiplex PCR, and TCRdb's table has in-frame clones only and misses some. The data hold about 94,000 clones, with over 60% observed a single time. Germline V gene sequence: CDR1 LGHNA, CDR2 YNFKEQ. The V gene lost 4 bases and the J gene lost 0 bases, with 3 bases spanning the gap. CDR3 length: 13 amino acids. About this clone itself: Its antigen is unknown.

Healthy individuals who donated bone marrow served as the donors. Findings of the study overall: Some TCR beta chains (around 160 of them) were listed as cytomegalovirus-associated. Most TCRs appeared rarely, but some public TCRs recurred in many donors.

Sequencing input: PBMCs. The clonotype comes from a man aged 25 to 40 in good health and CMV-seronegative. The gene calls are TRBV4-2 and TRBJ1-4; D gene ambiguous. The CDR3 loop is CASSPATNEKLFF. CDR3 DNA: TGTGCCAGCAGCCCTGCAACTAATGAAAAACTGTTTTTT.